This TCR beta chain originates from a study of spatial heterogeneity in lung cancer. As for the study in general: The average count in raw reads for each unique TCR and UMI combination exceeded 8.5 appearances. Study results and caveats: Ubiquitous and regional expanded TCR counts tracked ubiquitous and regional nonsynonymous mutations, respectively. How many expanded intratumoral alpha and beta TCRs were present tracked the tumor mutation count, which was a count of nonsynonymous mutations.

Every individual TCR cDNA molecule carried its own unique molecular identifier, which allowed correction of PCR and sequencing errors. From the 5' RACE reads, TCRdb called clonotypes with MiXCR, one entry per CDR3 protein. The top ten clones hold around a fifth of a sample with roughly 16,000 distinct CDR3 sequences, approximately 7% of them seen once. The germline gives CDR1 LNHNV, CDR2 YYDKDF (reference sequence). Trimming removed 8 bases at V and 2 bases at J, with 9 bases between. The CDR3 is made up of 12 amino acids. Time point described: sample taken at primary tumor resection. Without sorting, whole RNA was sequenced from tumor, nontumor lung or frozen PBMC. In its sample, this clonotype was seen many times. Its antigen is as yet unknown. A library made for alpha chains picked up this beta chain off target, so its size means little.

The rearrangement uses TRBV15 and TRBJ1-2, with unresolved D. This clonotype was obtained from a female donor with early-stage non-small cell lung cancer. This sample comprised lung tumor tissue, obtained at surgery. The CDR3 nucleotides read TGTGCCACCTCAAGAGAGAACTATGGCTACACCTTC. This sequence encodes CATSRENYGYTF.